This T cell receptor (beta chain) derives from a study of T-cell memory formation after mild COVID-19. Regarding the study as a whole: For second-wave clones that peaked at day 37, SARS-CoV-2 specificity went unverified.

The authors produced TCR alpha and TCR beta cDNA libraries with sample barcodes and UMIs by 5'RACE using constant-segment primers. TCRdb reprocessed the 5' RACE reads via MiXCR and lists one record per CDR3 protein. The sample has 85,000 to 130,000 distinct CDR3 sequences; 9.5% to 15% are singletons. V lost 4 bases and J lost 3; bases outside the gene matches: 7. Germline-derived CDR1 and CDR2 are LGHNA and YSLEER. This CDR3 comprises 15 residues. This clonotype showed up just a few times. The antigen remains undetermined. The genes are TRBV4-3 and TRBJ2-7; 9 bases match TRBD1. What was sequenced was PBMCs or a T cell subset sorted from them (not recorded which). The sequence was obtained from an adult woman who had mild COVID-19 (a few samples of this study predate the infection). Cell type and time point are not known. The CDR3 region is CASSRGTGTLYEQYF. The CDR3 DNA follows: TGCGCCAGCAGCCGCGGGACAGGGACCCTCTACGAGCAGTACTTC.